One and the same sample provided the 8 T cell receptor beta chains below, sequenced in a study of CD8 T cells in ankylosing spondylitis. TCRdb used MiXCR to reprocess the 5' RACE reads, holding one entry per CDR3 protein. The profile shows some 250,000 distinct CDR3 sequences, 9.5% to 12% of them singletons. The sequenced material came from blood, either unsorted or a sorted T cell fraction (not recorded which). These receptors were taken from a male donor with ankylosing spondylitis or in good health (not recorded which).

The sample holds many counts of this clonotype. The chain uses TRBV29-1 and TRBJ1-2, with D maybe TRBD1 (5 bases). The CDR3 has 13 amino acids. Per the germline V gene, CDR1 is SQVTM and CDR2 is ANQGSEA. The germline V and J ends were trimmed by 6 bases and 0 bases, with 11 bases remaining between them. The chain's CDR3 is CSVRQLANYGYTF. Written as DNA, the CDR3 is TGCAGCGTGAGACAGCTAGCTAACTATGGCTACACCTTC.

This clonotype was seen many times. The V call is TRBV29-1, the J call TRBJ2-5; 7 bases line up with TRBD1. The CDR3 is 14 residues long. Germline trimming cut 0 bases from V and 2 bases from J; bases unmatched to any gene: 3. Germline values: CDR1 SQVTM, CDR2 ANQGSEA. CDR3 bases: TGCAGCGTTGAAGATCAGGGACAGCAAGAGACCCAGTACTTC. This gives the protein CSVEDQGQQETQYF.

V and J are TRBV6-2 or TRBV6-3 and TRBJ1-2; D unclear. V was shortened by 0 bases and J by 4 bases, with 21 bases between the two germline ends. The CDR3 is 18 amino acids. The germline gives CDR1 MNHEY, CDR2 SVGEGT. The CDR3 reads CASSYSFNIGGKIYGYTF. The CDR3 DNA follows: TGTGCCAGCAGTTACTCGTTTAATATCGGCGGAAAAATCTATGGCTACACCTTC.

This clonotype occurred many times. CDR3 in amino acids: CASRGRSTGELFF. DNA for the CDR3: TGTGCCAGCAGGGGACGGAGCACCGGGGAGCTGTTTTTT. The genes are TRBV7-3 and TRBJ2-2; TRBD1 or TRBD2 may be the D gene (5 bases each). V was cut by 6 bases and J by 4 bases, with 9 bases left in between. CDR1 and CDR2 from the germline V gene are SGHTA and FQGTGA. CDR3 size: 13 residues.

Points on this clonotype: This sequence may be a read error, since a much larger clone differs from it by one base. The CDR3 here is CAAALGQGFTDTQYF. The CDR3 region has the DNA TGTGCCGCAGCCTTGGGGCAGGGGTTCACAGATACGCAGTATTTT. The chain couples TRBV6-1 to TRBJ2-3; perhaps TRBD1 as D (6 bases). Germline V lookup: CDR1 MNHNS, CDR2 SASEGT. V lost 11 bases and J 2 bases, leaving 20 bases between the germline ends. The CDR3 runs 15 residues.

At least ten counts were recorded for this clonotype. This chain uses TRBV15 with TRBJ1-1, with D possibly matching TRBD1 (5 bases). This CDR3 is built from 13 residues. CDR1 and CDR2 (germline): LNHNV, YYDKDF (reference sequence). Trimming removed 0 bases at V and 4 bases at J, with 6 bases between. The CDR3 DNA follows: TGTGCCACCAGCAGAGATCAGGGCACTGAAGCTTTCTTT. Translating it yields CATSRDQGTEAFF.

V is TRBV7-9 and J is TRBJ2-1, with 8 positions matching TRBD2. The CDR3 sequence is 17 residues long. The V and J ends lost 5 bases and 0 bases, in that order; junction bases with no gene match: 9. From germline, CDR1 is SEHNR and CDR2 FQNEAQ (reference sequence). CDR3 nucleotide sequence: TGTGCCAGCAGCCCGGGGGGGGCGGCTAGCTCCTACAATGAGCAGTTCTTC. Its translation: CASSPGGAASSYNEQFF.

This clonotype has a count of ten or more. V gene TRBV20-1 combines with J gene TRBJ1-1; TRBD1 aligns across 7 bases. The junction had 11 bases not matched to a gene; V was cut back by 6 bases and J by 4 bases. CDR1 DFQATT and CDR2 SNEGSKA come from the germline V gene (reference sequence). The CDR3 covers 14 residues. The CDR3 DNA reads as TGCAGTGCAAGATACACAGGGGTCAGCACTGAAGCTTTCTTT. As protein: CSARYTGVSTEAFF.